Sequencing of this T cell receptor (beta chain) was carried out in a study of CD8 T cells in ankylosing spondylitis. Researchers built TCR beta libraries using quantitative 5'-RACE with molecular barcodes. TCRdb redid the calling of the 5' RACE reads with MiXCR, one entry per CDR3 protein. The repertoire holds 150,000 to 200,000 distinct CDR3 sequences, with around a tenth as singletons. Whole-study results and caveats: Earlier reports found some motif variants in synovial fluid and blood in reactive arthritis. For ankylosing spondylitis blood, a TCR beta motif of about 8 highly homologous variants appeared characteristic. Relatively scarce in peripheral blood, disease-linked clones were CD8+.

From germline, CDR1 is DFQATT and CDR2 SNEGSKA (reference sequence). There are 13 residues in the CDR3. The J segment lost 8 bases and the V segment lost 2 bases, leaving 6 bases of the junction unmatched. In the case of this clonotype: Its antigen is still unknown.

This chain uses TRBV20-1 with TRBJ2-1; the match to TRBD2 covers 7 bases. Source material: blood, either unsorted or a sorted T cell fraction (not recorded which). The clonotype comes from a female donor with ankylosing spondylitis or in good health (not recorded which). CDR3 protein: CSARKQTSYEQFF. As DNA, the CDR3 is TGCAGTGCTAGAAAGCAGACTAGCTATGAGCAGTTCTTC.